One sample yielded the 13 T cell receptor beta chains listed below, sequenced in a study of cytomegalovirus exposure and HLA in healthy donors. 13 Jbeta primers and 60 Vbeta primers were used for the PCR. Sequencing was performed with immunoSEQ multiplex PCR; in TCRdb, only in-frame clones are kept and a portion is missing. Of about 200,000 clones listed, about 75% are singletons. The sequencing sample was made of PBMCs. The receptor set was obtained from a man between 18 and 35 years old in good health and CMV-seronegative.

This clone was picked up a small number of times. The chain employs TRBV30 and TRBJ2-2, with unresolved D. Germline CDR1 and CDR2: GTSNPN and SVGIG (reference sequence). This CDR3 comprises 13 residues. The germline V and J ends were trimmed by 5 bases and 6 bases, with 13 bases remaining between them. CDR3 nucleotide sequence: TGTGCCTGGGGTTCGAGGTTTCCCGGGGAGCTGTTTTTT. Translating gives CAWGSRFPGELFF.

The chain employs TRBV10-3 and TRBJ2-2; 12 bases are a match to TRBD1. The CDR3 is 16 residues long. CDR1 ENHRY and CDR2 SYGVKD come from the germline V gene. V shed 3 bases, J shed 7 bases, and the junction held 6 bases outside the gene matches. CDR3 sequence: CAISDLGTGGSGELFF. CDR3 coding DNA: TGTGCCATCAGTGATTTGGGGACAGGGGGCAGCGGGGAGCTGTTTTTT.

The chain is built from TRBV15 and TRBJ2-7; D is possibly TRBD1 (5 bases). This CDR3 has 15 residues. Germline V gene sequence: CDR1 LNHNV, CDR2 YYDKDF (reference sequence). Between the trimmed V and J ends, which lost 3 bases and 1 base, there was a span of 13 bases. The CDR3 is CATSSGTGTSYEQYF. In nucleotides, the CDR3 is TGTGCCACCAGCAGCGGAACAGGCACTTCCTACGAGCAGTACTTC.

The rearrangement uses TRBV6-5 and TRBJ2-5; 7 positions agree with TRBD2. The closer fit of TRBJ2-7 to the DNA end suggests the J call may be wrong. The germline gives CDR1 MNHEY, CDR2 SVGAGI. The CDR3 has 12 amino acids. In DNA form, the CDR3 reads TGTGCCAGCAGTCGGACTAGCTACGAGCAGTACTTC. Its protein product is CASSRTSYEQYF.

Note on this clone: One end of the junction does not line up with germline, which may come from a read error. J is TRBJ2-2 and V is TRBV2; D gene unclear. In germline, CDR1 is SNHLY, CDR2 FYNNEI. The CDR3 spans 13 residues. The CDR3 loop reads CASSDEAAGELFF. For the CDR3, the DNA is TGTGCTAGCAGTGACGAGGCGGCCGGGGAGCTGTTTTTT.

The chain has TRBV7-2 and TRBJ2-1, with 8 positions matching TRBD2. V lost 5 bases to trimming and J lost 5 bases; unmatched junction nucleotides: 5. CDR1 and CDR2 (germline): SGHTA, FQGNSA. The CDR3 sequence is 14 residues long. The CDR3 DNA is TGTGCCAGCAGCCCTATAGCGGGGAACAATGAGCAGTTCTTC. Its translation: CASSPIAGNNEQFF.

The chain carries TRBV10-3 and TRBJ2-2; the D is unclear. This CDR3 has 14 amino acids. Germline values: CDR1 ENHRY, CDR2 SYGVKD. Trimming shortened V by 7 bases and J by 0 bases, and 9 bases separated the two germline ends. This chain's CDR3 is CAITAGTNTGELFF. CDR3 nucleotides: TGTGCCATCACAGCAGGAACGAACACCGGGGAGCTGTTTTTT.

The CDR3 nucleotides are TGTGCCAGCCAGTGGCAGGGGCGAGACTACGAGCAGTACTTC. Its protein product is CASQWQGRDYEQYF. The rearrangement links TRBV28 to TRBJ2-7, with D perhaps matching TRBD1 (6 bases). CDR3 length: 14 residues. With 8 bases removed from V and 3 bases from J, the gap between germline ends came to 17 bases. CDR1 is MDHEN and CDR2 is SYDVKM in the germline V gene.

The DNA of the CDR3 is TGTGCCAGCAGTCTCTCTCTACGGACTAGCGGGAGGGATATCCATGAGCAGTTCTTC. Protein: CASSLSLRTSGRDIHEQFF. The gene calls are TRBV28 and TRBJ2-1, with 15 positions matching TRBD2. The CDR3 has 19 residues. Per the germline V gene, CDR1 is MDHEN and CDR2 is SYDVKM. The V and J ends lost 5 bases and 8 bases, in that order; junction bases with no gene match: 16. Full variable domain (rest looked up from reference TRBV28 and TRBJ2-1): DVKVTQSSRYLVKRTGEKVFLECVQDMDHENMFWYRQDPGLGLRLIYFSYDVKMKEKGDIPEGYSVSREKKERFSLILESASTNQTSMYLCASSLSLRTSGRDIHEQFFGPGTRLTVL.

The gene calls are TRBV14 and TRBJ2-5; D might be TRBD2 (6 bases). Germline V gene sequence: CDR1 SGHDN, CDR2 FVKESK. The CDR3 sequence is 13 residues long. V was cut by 4 bases and J by 7 bases, with 13 bases left in between. In nucleotides, the CDR3 is TGTGCCAGCAGCCCGCGGGGTACAGGGACCCAGTACTTC. Its protein is CASSPRGTGTQYF.

The chain has TRBV11-3 and TRBJ2-2; D remains ambiguous. The V gene lost 5 bases and the J gene lost 4 bases, with 11 bases spanning the gap. Looked up from germline, CDR1 is SGHNT and CDR2 is YENEEA. This CDR3 has 14 residues. In DNA form, the CDR3 reads TGTGCCAGCAGCCGCATAGTCGCCACCGGGGAGCTGTTTTTT. Translated: CASSRIVATGELFF.

The chain is built from TRBV5-6 and TRBJ2-7; D gene unclear. The CDR3 consists of 14 residues. The V end was cut by 0 bases, the J end by 4 bases, with 11 bases between. Per the germline V gene, CDR1 is SGHDT and CDR2 is YYEEEE. The CDR3 DNA follows: TGTGCCAGCAGCTTGGCCGGTCTGAGTTACGAGCAGTACTTC. As protein: CASSLAGLSYEQYF.

This chain links TRBV7-2 with TRBJ1-1; D possibly corresponds to TRBD1 (5 bases). The CDR3 is 15 amino acids. Germline V gene sequence: CDR1 SGHTA, CDR2 FQGNSA. Trimming cost V 3 bases and J 4 bases, with 15 bases left between them. CDR3 region: CASSLGGMRSTEAFF. As DNA, the CDR3 is TGTGCCAGCAGCTTGGGGGGAATGAGAAGCACTGAAGCTTTCTTT.